This entry features one TCR beta chain sequence. CDR1 is MNHEY and CDR2 is SMNVEV in the germline V gene (reference sequence). V shed 2 bases and J shed 3 bases, with 14 bases lying between them. The CDR3 spans 15 residues. This entry comes from a study of blood T cell repertoires in COVID-19. Study in general: Italy, Spain and the United States were the sources of the convalescent and acute COVID-19 samples. Sample material is recorded as cDNA or gDNA derived from T cells, B-cell-depleted T cells, or PBMCs.

In the original processing: Quantification of nucleated cells was approximated via reference gene primer amplification. The repertoire was sequenced with immunoSEQ multiplex PCR; TCRdb's copy has only in-frame clones and lacks some. V, J and clone size were drawn from that table, and D and trimming were deduced from the DNA. Of around 94,000 clones in the sample, roughly 80% were seen once. This rearrangement joins TRBV27 to TRBJ2-7; D is ambiguous. Sequenced material: peripheral blood. The receptor was isolated from a human donor in a cohort sampled during active COVID-19. CDR3 loop: CASSLNGGLVYEQYF. The CDR3, as DNA: TGTGCCAGCAGTTTAAATGGCGGTCTGGTCTACGAGCAGTACTTC.